A selection of T cell receptor beta chains follows, all from one sample in a study of T cell responses to AZD1222 COVID-19 vaccine. The protocol was immunoSEQ multiplex PCR, while the TCRdb copy is restricted to in-frame clones and leaves out a portion. The data show more than 150,000 clones, around 90% seen once. Material: peripheral blood, obtained 28 days after the second AZD1222 dose. These receptors were taken from an adult who received the AZD1222 COVID-19 vaccine. CDR3s include the opening cysteine and the closing phenylalanine or tryptophan. The D gene is left open where the match is weak. A clone size is listed for some rows: how often the clone was seen (once, few, many), or a class if it is expanded.

abundance,d_gene,j_gene,v_gene,CDR3aa,CDR3nt
NA,NA,TRBJ1-6,TRBV27,CASSLRRPTGTTNSPLHF,TGTGCCAGCAGTTTACGGCGACCGACCGGGACAACGAATTCACCCCTCCACTTT
NA,NA,TRBJ1-5,TRBV6-5,CASSYSSRVDQPQHF,TGTGCCAGCAGTTACTCTTCCAGGGTTGATCAGCCCCAGCATTTT
NA,NA,TRBJ2-3,TRBV5-1,CASSFKGNLDTQYF,TGCGCCAGCAGCTTTAAGGGGAATCTAGATACGCAGTATTTT
once,NA,TRBJ1-5,TRBV27,CASSLESVGTPQHF,TGTGCCAGCAGTTTAGAATCGGTTGGAACGCCCCAGCATTTT
NA,NA,TRBJ1-2,TRBV25-1,CASSDARNYGYTF,TGTGCCAGCAGTGATGCACGGAACTATGGCTACACCTTC
NA,NA,TRBJ2-1,TRBV6-5,CASSYSMTRSYNEQFF,TGTGCCAGCAGTTACTCGATGACACGCTCCTACAATGAGCAGTTCTTC
NA,TRBD2,TRBJ2-7,TRBV5-4,CASRTGLAGSYEQYF,TGTGCCAGCAGAACGGGACTAGCGGGGTCCTACGAGCAGTACTTC
NA,NA,TRBJ1-1,TRBV5-1,CASSRVSAVTVTEAFF,TGCGCCAGCAGCCGCGTCTCGGCCGTGACGGTCACTGAAGCTTTCTTT
NA,NA,TRBJ1-6,TRBV30,CAWRGTLDSPLHF,TGTGCCTGGAGGGGGACCCTCGATTCACCCCTCCACTTT
NA,TRBD1,TRBJ2-5,TRBV18,CAGRWTGEETQYF,TGTGCCGGCCGCTGGACAGGGGAGGAGACCCAGTACTTC
NA,NA,TRBJ2-7,TRBV5-1,CASSPRGPGEQYF,TGCGCCAGCAGCCCCCGGGGGCCGGGGGAGCAGTACTTC
NA,NA,TRBJ1-1,TRBV15,CATSAGGRMQAFF,TGTGCCACCAGCGCCGGGGGGAGGATGCAAGCTTTCTTT